This T cell receptor (beta chain) was recorded in a study of T cell responses to AZD1222 COVID-19 vaccine. The assay was immunoSEQ multiplex PCR, and TCRdb's table has in-frame clones only and misses some. Seen here are approximately 150,000 clones, roughly nine tenths observed once, and the top ten hold approximately 2%. Germline V gives CDR1 LGHNA, CDR2 YSLEER. The CDR3 runs to 16 residues. V was cut by 0 bases and J by 3 bases, with 9 bases left in between. The rearrangement uses TRBV4-3 and TRBJ2-6; D is perhaps TRBD2 (5 bases). The sequencing used peripheral blood, collected on day 0 of AZD1222 vaccination. The clonotype was recovered from an adult in good health. In DNA form, the CDR3 reads TGCGCCAGCAGCCAAGATATGGCGGGTGGGGCCAACGTCCTGACTTTC. The encoded protein is CASSQDMAGGANVLTF.